Each of the 4 T cell receptor beta chains below was sequenced from the same sample in a study of metastatic and nonmetastatic thyroid tumors. There were no patients who had received any treatment before thyroid surgery. TCRdb re-called the PCR reads with MiXCR. The profile shows 50,000 or so clones, over 20% of them singletons. The sequencing input was blood. The source is a male donor with papillary thyroid cancer or a benign thyroid nodule (not recorded which). Some clones in this sample may be carry-over from other donors' samples.

This clone has at least ten counts. The V and J genes are TRBV14 and TRBJ2-7, with 10 bases that match TRBD1. J lost 5 bases, V lost 2 bases, and 3 bases had no gene match. This CDR3 contains 14 residues. CDR1 and CDR2 from the germline V gene are SGHDN and FVKESK. The CDR3: CASSQPGTGDEQYF. For the CDR3, the DNA is TGTGCCAGCAGCCAACCCGGGACAGGGGACGAGCAGTACTTC.

This clone was recorded once. The V call is TRBV30, the J call TRBJ1-1; TRBD1 is a possible D gene (5 bases). V lost 1 base, J lost 7 bases, and 10 bases lay in between. Germline-derived CDR1 and CDR2 are GTSNPN and SVGIG (reference sequence). CDR3 size: 12 residues. CDR3 region: CAWSGGLGEAFF. CDR3 in DNA: TGTGCCTGGAGTGGGGGACTCGGTGAAGCTTTCTTT.

This clone was seen a few times. The chain uses TRBV4-3 and TRBJ1-2; D call uncertain. The V end lost 0 bases, the J end lost 7 bases, and 12 bases lay between the germline ends. In germline, CDR1 is LGHNA, CDR2 YSLEER. The CDR3 is 14 residues long. This CDR3 reads CASSQERLEAGYTF. The CDR3 DNA reads TGCGCCAGCAGCCAAGAGCGGTTGGAGGCTGGCTACACCTTC.

This clone was detected many times. The chain's CDR3 is CASSPGRNNSPLHF. CDR3 sequence (DNA): TGTGCCAGCTCACCGGGACGGAATAATTCACCCCTCCACTTT. The rearrangement links TRBV18 to TRBJ1-6, with D perhaps TRBD1 (5 bases). This CDR3 is 14 amino acids long. Trimming cost V 3 bases and J 5 bases, with 8 bases left between them. Per germline, CDR1 KGHSH and CDR2 LQKENI.